Each of the 27 T cell receptor beta chains below was sequenced from the same sample in a study of T-cell memory formation after mild COVID-19. TCRdb recomputed calls from the 5' RACE reads with MiXCR, one row per CDR3 protein. The data hold 450,000 or so distinct CDR3 sequences, with nearly 25% observed a single time. Source material: PBMCs or a T cell subset sorted from them (not recorded which). The receptors shown here come from an adult woman who had mild COVID-19 (a few samples of this study predate the infection). Cell type and time point are not known.

The chain carries TRBV10-3 and TRBJ2-5; no definite D call. The length of the CDR3 is 13 residues. CDR1 and CDR2 from the germline V gene are ENHRY and SYGVKD. V was pared by 2 bases and J by 4 bases, with 8 bases between. CDR3 sequence: CAISEVNGETQYF. DNA of the CDR3: TGTGCCATCAGTGAGGTTAACGGAGAGACCCAGTACTTC.

The V gene is TRBV6-6, the J gene TRBJ2-7, with D possibly matching TRBD1 (6 bases). CDR3 size: 16 residues. V shed 6 bases and J shed 2 bases, with 20 bases lying between them. Germline CDR1 reads MNHNY; CDR2 reads SVGAGI (reference sequence). This CDR3 is CASSPDRPRFAYEQYF. DNA for the CDR3: TGTGCCAGCAGCCCCGACAGGCCACGCTTCGCCTACGAGCAGTACTTC.

This clonotype was picked up many times. The genes are TRBV5-5 and TRBJ2-1; 7 nucleotides align to TRBD2. V was clipped by 0 bases and J by 2 bases; unmatched bases: 2. This CDR3 has 15 residues. CDR1 SGHKS and CDR2 YYEKEE come from the germline V gene (reference sequence). For the CDR3, the DNA is TGTGCCAGCAGCTTGGGACTAGCACCCTACAATGAGCAGTTCTTC. This encodes CASSLGLAPYNEQFF.

The genes are TRBV12-3 or TRBV12-4 and TRBJ2-3, with D perhaps matching TRBD2 (7 bases). The CDR3 spans 16 residues. V was pared by 5 bases and J by 2 bases, with 17 bases between. The CDR3, as DNA: TGTGCCAGCAGTATCTTTAGGGGGGGCGTCACAGATACGCAGTATTTT. Amino acids: CASSIFRGGVTDTQYF.

This clonotype was recorded a few times. This sequence joins TRBV19 and TRBJ2-2, with a tentative D call TRBD1 (5 bases). V was shortened by 5 bases and J by 4 bases, with 20 bases between the two germline ends. Germline CDR1 and CDR2: LNHDA and SQIVND (reference sequence). The CDR3 length is 17 residues. CDR3: CASSDLIGQGPTGELFF. The CDR3 DNA sequence: TGTGCCAGTAGTGACCTCATCGGGCAGGGCCCCACCGGGGAGCTGTTTTTT.

The V gene is TRBV13, the J gene TRBJ2-7; D perhaps matches TRBD2 (5 bases). This CDR3 is 15 amino acids long. With 5 bases removed from V and 3 bases from J, the gap between germline ends came to 17 bases. Germline CDR1 reads PRHDT; CDR2 reads FYEKMQ (reference sequence). For the CDR3, the DNA is TGTGCCAGCAGCCCCGGACTGGTTTCGTTCTACGAGCAGTACTTC. This encodes CASSPGLVSFYEQYF.

This clonotype was seen a handful of times. The chain joins TRBV4-3 to TRBJ1-2; the D gene is possibly TRBD1 (5 bases). Germline V lookup: CDR1 LGHNA, CDR2 YSLEER. The V end lost 5 bases, the J end lost 8 bases, and 18 bases lay between the germline ends. The CDR3 runs to 14 residues. The CDR3 is CASSTLRGVGGYTF. Written as DNA, the CDR3 is TGCGCCAGCAGCACCCTAAGGGGAGTGGGGGGCTACACCTTC.

The J gene is TRBJ1-2, the V gene TRBV11-2; 9 bases are shared with TRBD1. Looked up from germline, CDR1 is SGHAT and CDR2 is FQNNGV. V lost 5 bases, J lost 1 base, and 5 bases stayed unmatched. This CDR3 has 15 residues. CDR3 loop: CASSNPGQGNYGYTF. CDR3 DNA sequence: TGTGCCAGCAGCAACCCGGGACAGGGTAACTATGGCTACACCTTC.

The chain uses TRBV10-3 and TRBJ2-1; TRBD2 aligns across 8 bases. This CDR3 is 18 amino acids long. Germline V gene sequence: CDR1 ENHRY, CDR2 SYGVKD. V was pared by 0 bases and J by 3 bases, with 10 bases of the junction left unmatched. Written as DNA, the CDR3 is TGTGCCATCAGTGAGTCGGAACCGGGACTAGTCTTCTACAATGAGCAGTTCTTC. It specifies CAISESEPGLVFYNEQFF.

This clonotype was recorded a few times. J is TRBJ1-1 and V is TRBV12-3 or TRBV12-4; a possible D gene is TRBD1 (6 bases). CDR3 length: 16 residues. V shed 6 bases and J shed 1 base, with 18 bases lying between them. The CDR3 here is CASSPSWTEKNTEAFF. CDR3 DNA sequence: TGTGCCAGCAGCCCCTCCTGGACAGAAAAGAACACTGAAGCTTTCTTT.

The chain uses TRBV6-6 and TRBJ1-2; D not resolved. Trimming cost V 2 bases and J 4 bases, with 8 bases left between them. Per germline, CDR1 MNHNY and CDR2 SVGAGI (reference sequence). The CDR3 has 13 amino acids. CDR3 nucleotide sequence: TGTGCCAGCAGTTACCGCGGGCTCTATGGCTACACCTTC. Its protein is CASSYRGLYGYTF.

The chain has TRBV7-9 and TRBJ1-2, with D possibly TRBD1 on 5 matching bases. The CDR3 length is 12 residues. Germline assignment: CDR1 SEHNR and CDR2 FQNEAQ (reference sequence). V lost 2 bases to trimming and J lost 10 bases, with 11 bases between them. For the CDR3, the DNA is TGTGCCAGCAGCTTATCAGGGATCGACTACACCTTC. This sequence encodes CASSLSGIDYTF.

This clonotype was observed a handful of times. The gene calls are TRBV7-2 and TRBJ2-2, with D tentatively TRBD2 (7 bases). CDR1 is SGHTA, CDR2 FQGNSA, per germline. V lost 6 bases and J lost 0, with 17 bases in between. The CDR3 has 17 residues. CDR3 loop: CASSSAWGGTNTGELFF. The CDR3 nucleotides read TGTGCCAGCAGTTCGGCCTGGGGGGGCACGAACACCGGGGAGCTGTTTTTT.

This clonotype has only a few counts. The rearrangement uses TRBV12-3 or TRBV12-4 and TRBJ2-3; 14 nucleotides align to TRBD2. The CDR3 is 16 residues long. Germline trimming cut 5 bases from V and 6 bases from J; bases unmatched to any gene: 7. The CDR3 spells CASSPPGLAGVDTQYF. The CDR3 region has the DNA TGTGCCAGCAGTCCTCCGGGACTAGCGGGAGTGGATACGCAGTATTTT.

This rearrangement joins TRBV20-1 to TRBJ2-5, with 8 nucleotides matching TRBD2. Looked up from germline, CDR1 is DFQATT and CDR2 is SNEGSKA (reference sequence). The CDR3 loop spans 14 amino acids. V lost 2 bases, J lost 5 bases, and 7 bases stayed unmatched. CDR3 in DNA: TGCAGTGCTAGATCGCTGGCGGGAGGTGAGACCCAGTACTTC. This translates into CSARSLAGGETQYF.

This sequence joins TRBV27 and TRBJ2-7; 12 bases are shared with TRBD2. This CDR3 comprises 17 residues. Trimming removed 6 bases from V and 2 bases from J; junction bases left unmatched: 11. CDR1 and CDR2 from the germline V gene are MNHEY and SMNVEV (reference sequence). The CDR3 is CASREPSGGVSPYEQYF. The CDR3 nucleotides are TGTGCCAGCAGGGAACCTAGCGGGGGGGTATCGCCCTACGAGCAGTACTTC.

This clonotype was picked up a small number of times. The chain has TRBV7-2 and TRBJ2-5; D is unresolved. This CDR3 is built from 15 residues. CDR1 SGHTA and CDR2 FQGNSA come from the germline V gene. The V gene lost 5 bases and the J gene lost 1 base, with 14 bases spanning the gap. The DNA of the CDR3 is TGTGCCAGCAGCACTTATATCGGCAGCCAAGAGACCCAGTACTTC. This codes for CASSTYIGSQETQYF.

This clonotype was seen only a few times. The chain combines TRBV15 with TRBJ1-1, with D possibly matching TRBD1 (6 bases). Per germline, CDR1 LNHNV and CDR2 YYDKDF (reference sequence). The CDR3 is 13 amino acids. V was clipped by 8 bases and J by 5 bases, with 15 bases between them. This CDR3 reads CATRDIRRTEAFF. The DNA for the CDR3 is TGTGCCACCCGGGACATTAGGAGAACTGAAGCTTTCTTT.

There are a few counts of this clonotype. The V and J genes are TRBV12-3 or TRBV12-4 and TRBJ2-2; D tentatively fits TRBD1 or TRBD2 (6 bases each). This CDR3 contains 14 residues. Trimming took 2 bases from V and 5 from J, leaving 9 bases between them. The CDR3 is CASSLTGRTGELFF. The CDR3 DNA is TGTGCCAGCAGTTTAACAGGGAGGACCGGGGAGCTGTTTTTT.

The genes are TRBV30 and TRBJ2-2; D call uncertain. Germline V gene lookup returns CDR1 GTSNPN and CDR2 SVGIG (reference sequence). CDR3 length: 12 residues. V lost 1 base and J lost 4, with 4 bases in between. CDR3 DNA: TGTGCCTGGAGTGGTATCACCGGGGAGCTGTTTTTT. Amino acid sequence: CAWSGITGELFF.

The rearrangement uses TRBV15 and TRBJ2-7, with D possibly matching TRBD2 (5 bases). This CDR3 is built from 14 residues. The germline V gene encodes CDR1 LNHNV and CDR2 YYDKDF (reference sequence). V lost 0 bases to trimming and J lost 2 bases, with 8 bases between them. This CDR3 reads CATSRDRGAYEQYF. The CDR3 DNA is TGTGCCACCAGCAGAGATCGGGGAGCCTACGAGCAGTACTTC.

There are a few counts of this clonotype. The CDR3, as DNA: TGCGCCAGCAGCGGCAGGGGGAACCTTATGAACACTGAAGCTTTCTTT. Amino acid sequence: CASSGRGNLMNTEAFF. The chain recombines TRBV5-1 with TRBJ1-1; 7 positions match TRBD1. J was trimmed by 0 bases and V by 4 bases; bases with no gene match: 9. The CDR3 sequence is 16 residues long. Germline values: CDR1 SGHRS, CDR2 YFSETQ.

This clonotype occurred many times. The genes are TRBV20-1 and TRBJ2-3; TRBD1 is a possible D gene (6 bases). Germline V gene data show CDR1 as DFQATT and CDR2 as SNEGSKA (reference sequence). The CDR3 loop spans 15 amino acids. V was cut by 3 bases and J by 1 base, with 14 bases left in between. The CDR3 reads CSASSGASRTDTQYF. The DNA of the CDR3 is TGCAGTGCTAGTTCAGGGGCCTCGCGCACAGATACGCAGTATTTT.

This clonotype was observed a handful of times. This sequence joins TRBV20-1 and TRBJ2-2; D is possibly TRBD1 or TRBD2 (5 bases each). Germline V gives CDR1 DFQATT, CDR2 SNEGSKA (reference sequence). The CDR3 sequence is 12 residues long. V was clipped by 6 bases and J by 4 bases, with 9 bases between them. CDR3 amino acids: CSARDGTGELFF. The CDR3 DNA reads as TGCAGTGCCCGGGACGGCACCGGGGAGCTGTTTTTT.

The chain has TRBV20-1 and TRBJ1-1; TRBD1 agrees at 10 bases. The CDR3 length is 18 residues. CDR1 is DFQATT, CDR2 SNEGSKA, per germline (reference sequence). V lost 6 bases and J lost 4; bases outside the gene matches: 20. The CDR3 region is CSARKRRIETGGFTEAFF. For the CDR3, the DNA is TGCAGTGCCCGGAAAAGGCGTATCGAGACAGGGGGCTTCACTGAAGCTTTCTTT.

The chain carries TRBV6-1 and TRBJ1-6; D call uncertain. Between the trimmed V and J ends, which lost 3 bases and 6 bases, there was a span of 15 bases. The CDR3 is 16 residues long. Germline-derived CDR1 and CDR2 are MNHNS and SASEGT. CDR3 in DNA: TGTGCCAGCAGTGATGGAGTTACAAGCGGTAATTCACCCCTCCACTTT. Encoded protein: CASSDGVTSGNSPLHF.

The genes are TRBV5-1 and TRBJ2-5; a weak D match, TRBD2 (5 bases). This CDR3 contains 16 residues. The ends were cut back, 0 bases at V and 4 bases at J, with 16 bases in the middle. The germline gives CDR1 SGHRS, CDR2 YFSETQ. The CDR3 loop reads CASSLDRVRVGETQYF. CDR3 nucleotides: TGCGCCAGCAGCTTGGATCGGGTGAGGGTTGGAGAGACCCAGTACTTC.